This note documents a single T cell receptor (beta chain) sequence. The antigen is unknown. The entry originates in a study of cytomegalovirus exposure and HLA in healthy donors. This PCR relied on a set of 60 Vbeta primers and 13 Jbeta primers. Sequenced by immunoSEQ multiplex PCR; TCRdb stores in-frame clones only, minus some. The sample carries under 150,000 clones, roughly two thirds recorded once. The CDR3 spans 17 residues. The germline V gene encodes CDR1 SGHRS and CDR2 YFSETQ. V dropped 0 bases and J dropped 7; count of bases not matched to a gene: 14. General study findings and limits: Researchers reportedly found TCR beta sequences accurately predicted most subjects' HLA-A and HLA-B alleles. It was 150 to 200 TCR beta chains that were listed as cytomegalovirus-associated. DRB1 had the most TCR associations and HLA-C the fewest, a later analysis found, with rates varying by HLA locus. CMV serostatus stood as the only immune exposure information on hand.

The sample consisted of PBMCs. The V call is TRBV5-1, the J call TRBJ2-7, with 9 bases lining up with TRBD2. This TCR derives from a man in his thirties or forties in good health and CMV-seropositive. The CDR3 loop is CASSLVGLAGEAREQYF. The CDR3 nucleotides are TGCGCCAGCAGCTTGGTGGGGTTAGCGGGAGAGGCGCGGGAGCAGTACTTC.